Listed below are T cell receptor beta chains from one sample, sequenced in a study of early T cells in non-severe SARS-CoV-2 infection. TCRdb recomputed calls from the 5' RACE reads with MiXCR, one row per CDR3 protein. The data show roughly 40,000 distinct CDR3 sequences, around 6.1% seen once. Sequenced: whole blood. Source of these receptors: an adult who was a healthcare worker with PCR-confirmed SARS-CoV-2 infection or an uninfected control (not recorded which). Both conserved end residues are part of each CDR3. Fields, in order: V gene, J gene, CDR3 protein.

V gene: TRBV19; J gene: TRBJ1-5; CDR3 protein: CASSIESNQPQHF
V gene: TRBV6-6; J gene: TRBJ1-4; CDR3 protein: CASSLRGPDEKLFF
V gene: TRBV6-5; J gene: TRBJ1-4; CDR3 protein: CASRGNNEKLFF
V gene: TRBV6-5; J gene: TRBJ2-7; CDR3 protein: CASSYSSGGSYEQYF
V gene: TRBV6-5; J gene: TRBJ2-2; CDR3 protein: CASSTGGITGELFF
V gene: TRBV10-3; J gene: TRBJ1-4; CDR3 protein: CAIKGTPAEKLFF
V gene: TRBV28; J gene: TRBJ2-6; CDR3 protein: CASIKTVTGANVLTF
V gene: TRBV6-5; J gene: TRBJ2-3; CDR3 protein: CASHSPGRGVGDTQYF
V gene: TRBV2; J gene: TRBJ2-2; CDR3 protein: CASSTLDWNTGELFF
V gene: TRBV4-3; J gene: TRBJ1-6; CDR3 protein: CASSQAGGGYSPLHF
V gene: TRBV14; J gene: TRBJ2-5; CDR3 protein: CASSPFGGDVNQETQYF
V gene: TRBV29-1; J gene: TRBJ2-1; CDR3 protein: CSAGLAGAEQFF
V gene: TRBV11-2; J gene: TRBJ2-1; CDR3 protein: CASSLLILGENNEQFF
V gene: TRBV7-9; J gene: TRBJ1-2; CDR3 protein: CASSLGRAYNYGYTF
V gene: TRBV4-2; J gene: TRBJ2-7; CDR3 protein: CASSQEGSGGTSYEQYF
V gene: TRBV4-3; J gene: TRBJ2-5; CDR3 protein: CASSQDALAGGIGKSETQYF
V gene: TRBV19; J gene: TRBJ1-5; CDR3 protein: CASSMVRPGNQPQHF
V gene: TRBV6-5; J gene: TRBJ1-3; CDR3 protein: CASSYGQGNTIYF
V gene: TRBV30; J gene: TRBJ2-7; CDR3 protein: CAWCSTGGEDEQYF
V gene: TRBV6-5; J gene: TRBJ1-1; CDR3 protein: CASSTQGRYVFF
V gene: TRBV7-2; J gene: TRBJ1-1; CDR3 protein: CASSADVRDPKAFF
V gene: TRBV25-1; J gene: TRBJ2-3; CDR3 protein: CASSHRGGGDTQYF
V gene: TRBV19; J gene: TRBJ1-4; CDR3 protein: CASSTPDRGTNEKLFF
V gene: TRBV29-1; J gene: TRBJ2-2; CDR3 protein: CSVSPRDRSFTGELFF
V gene: TRBV7-9; J gene: TRBJ1-2; CDR3 protein: CASSFLIRLSGSYGYTF
V gene: TRBV20-1; J gene: TRBJ2-7; CDR3 protein: CSGEGRNYGDEQYF
V gene: TRBV7-3; J gene: TRBJ2-3; CDR3 protein: CASSPVAGGPDTQYF
V gene: TRBV11-1; J gene: TRBJ1-6; CDR3 protein: CASTDGGSYNSPLHF
V gene: TRBV6-6; J gene: TRBJ1-6; CDR3 protein: CASSGQVGGVSPLHF
V gene: TRBV7-2; J gene: TRBJ2-7; CDR3 protein: CASSSSWGYEQYF
V gene: TRBV28; J gene: TRBJ2-3; CDR3 protein: CASAPSTDTQYF
V gene: TRBV6-1; J gene: TRBJ2-7; CDR3 protein: CASSEALAGDYEQYF
V gene: TRBV9; J gene: TRBJ1-2; CDR3 protein: CASSAGAAVNYGYTF
V gene: TRBV12-3/TRBV12-4; J gene: TRBJ2-1; CDR3 protein: CASSLGDSQFF
V gene: TRBV6-5; J gene: TRBJ1-1; CDR3 protein: CASRTTAMNTEVFF
V gene: TRBV7-2; J gene: TRBJ2-1; CDR3 protein: CASSLPLTNSNEQFF
V gene: TRBV29-1; J gene: TRBJ2-1; CDR3 protein: CSVGRQPNEQFF
V gene: TRBV6-2/TRBV6-3; J gene: TRBJ2-7; CDR3 protein: CATSTLAGGPYEQYF
V gene: TRBV10-1; J gene: TRBJ2-5; CDR3 protein: CASSEGTHLETQYF
V gene: TRBV7-9; J gene: TRBJ2-1; CDR3 protein: CASSFGTAGGDEQFF